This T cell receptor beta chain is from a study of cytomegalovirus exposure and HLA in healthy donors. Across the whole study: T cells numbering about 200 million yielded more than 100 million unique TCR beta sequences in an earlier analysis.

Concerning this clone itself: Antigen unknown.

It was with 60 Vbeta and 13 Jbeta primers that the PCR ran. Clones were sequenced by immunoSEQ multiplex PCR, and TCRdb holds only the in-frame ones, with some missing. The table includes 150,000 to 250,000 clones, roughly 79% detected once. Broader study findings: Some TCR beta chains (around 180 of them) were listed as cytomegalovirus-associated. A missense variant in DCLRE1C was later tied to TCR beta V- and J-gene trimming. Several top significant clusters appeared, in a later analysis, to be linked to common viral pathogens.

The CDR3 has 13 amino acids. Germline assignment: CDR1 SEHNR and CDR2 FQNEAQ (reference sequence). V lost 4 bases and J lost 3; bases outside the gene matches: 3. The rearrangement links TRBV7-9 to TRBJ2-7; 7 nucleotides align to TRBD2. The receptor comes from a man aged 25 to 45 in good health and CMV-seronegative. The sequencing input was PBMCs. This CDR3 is CASSSGLVYEQYF. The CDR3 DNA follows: TGTGCCAGCAGCTCCGGACTAGTCTACGAGCAGTACTTC. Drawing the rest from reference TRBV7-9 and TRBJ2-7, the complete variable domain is DTGVSQNPRHKITKRGQNVTFRCDPISEHNRLYWYRQTLGQGPEFLTYFQNEAQLEKSRLLSDRFSAERPKGSFSTLEIQRTEQGDSAMYLCASSSGLVYEQYFGPGTRLTVT.